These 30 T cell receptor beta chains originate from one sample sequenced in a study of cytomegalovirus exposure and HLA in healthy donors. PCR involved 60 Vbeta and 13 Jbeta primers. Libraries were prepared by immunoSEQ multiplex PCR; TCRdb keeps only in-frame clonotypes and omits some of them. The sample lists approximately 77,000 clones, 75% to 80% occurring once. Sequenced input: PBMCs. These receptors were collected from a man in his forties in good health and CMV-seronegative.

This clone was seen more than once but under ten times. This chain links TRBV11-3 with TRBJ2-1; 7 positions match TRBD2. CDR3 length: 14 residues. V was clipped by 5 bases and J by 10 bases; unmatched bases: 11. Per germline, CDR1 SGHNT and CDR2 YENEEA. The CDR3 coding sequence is TGTGCCAGCAGCAGGTGGGCGGGAGTACTGGAGCAGTTCTTC. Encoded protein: CASSRWAGVLEQFF.

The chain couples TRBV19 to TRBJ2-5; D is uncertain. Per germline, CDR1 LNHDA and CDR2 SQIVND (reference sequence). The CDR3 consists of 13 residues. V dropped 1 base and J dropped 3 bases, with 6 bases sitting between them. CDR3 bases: TGTGCCAGTAGTATAGGGGCAGAAGAGACCCAGTACTTC. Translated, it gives CASSIGAEETQYF. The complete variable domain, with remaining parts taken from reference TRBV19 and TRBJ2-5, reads DGGITQSPKYLFRKEGQNVTLSCEQNLNHDAMYWYRQDPGQGLRLIYYSQIVNDFQKGDIAEGYSVSREKKESFPLTVTSAQKNPTAFYLCASSIGAEETQYFGPGTRLLVL.

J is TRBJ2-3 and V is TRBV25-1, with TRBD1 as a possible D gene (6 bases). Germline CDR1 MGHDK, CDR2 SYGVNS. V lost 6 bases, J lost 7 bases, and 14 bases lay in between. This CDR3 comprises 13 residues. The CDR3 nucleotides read TGTGCCAGCAGCCCCACAGGGCCGAATACGCAGTATTTT. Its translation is CASSPTGPNTQYF.

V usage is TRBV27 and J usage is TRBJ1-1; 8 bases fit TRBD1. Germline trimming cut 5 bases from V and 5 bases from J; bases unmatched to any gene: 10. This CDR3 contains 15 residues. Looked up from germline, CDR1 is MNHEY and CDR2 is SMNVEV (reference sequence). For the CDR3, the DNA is TGTGCCAGCAGTACGGCAGGGGGCCTCGGAACTGAAGCTTTCTTT. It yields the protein CASSTAGGLGTEAFF.

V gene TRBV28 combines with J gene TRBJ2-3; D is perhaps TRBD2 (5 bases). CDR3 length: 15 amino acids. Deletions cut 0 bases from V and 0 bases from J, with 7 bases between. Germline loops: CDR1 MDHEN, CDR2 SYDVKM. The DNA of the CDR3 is TGTGCCAGCAGTTTATGGGGGAGTAGCACAGATACGCAGTATTTT. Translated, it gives CASSLWGSSTDTQYF. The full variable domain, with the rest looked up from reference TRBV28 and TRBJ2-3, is DVKVTQSSRYLVKRTGEKVFLECVQDMDHENMFWYRQDPGLGLRLIYFSYDVKMKEKGDIPEGYSVSREKKERFSLILESASTNQTSMYLCASSLWGSSTDTQYFGPGTRLTVL.

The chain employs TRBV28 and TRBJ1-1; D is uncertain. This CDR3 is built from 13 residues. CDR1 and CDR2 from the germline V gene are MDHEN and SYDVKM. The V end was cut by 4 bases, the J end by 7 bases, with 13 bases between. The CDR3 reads CASSWRVRGEAFF. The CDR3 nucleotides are TGTGCCAGCAGTTGGAGGGTTCGGGGTGAAGCTTTCTTT.

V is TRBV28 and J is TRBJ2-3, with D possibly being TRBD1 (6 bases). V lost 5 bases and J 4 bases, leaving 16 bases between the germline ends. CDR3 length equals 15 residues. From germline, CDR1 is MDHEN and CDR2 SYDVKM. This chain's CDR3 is CASSALGTLADTQYF. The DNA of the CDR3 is TGTGCCAGCAGTGCACTAGGGACACTCGCAGATACGCAGTATTTT.

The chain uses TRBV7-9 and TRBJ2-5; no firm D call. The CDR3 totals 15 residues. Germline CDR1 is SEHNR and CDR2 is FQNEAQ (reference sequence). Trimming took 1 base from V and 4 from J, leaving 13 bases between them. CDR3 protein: CASSLERLHPETQYF. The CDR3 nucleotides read TGTGCCAGCAGCTTAGAGCGACTCCACCCAGAGACCCAGTACTTC.

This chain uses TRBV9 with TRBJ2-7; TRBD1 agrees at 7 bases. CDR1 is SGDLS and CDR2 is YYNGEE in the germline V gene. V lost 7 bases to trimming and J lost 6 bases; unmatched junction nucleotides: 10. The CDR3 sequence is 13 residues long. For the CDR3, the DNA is TGTGCCAGCTCGAAGACAGGGCTCGGCGAGCAGTACTTC. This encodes CASSKTGLGEQYF.

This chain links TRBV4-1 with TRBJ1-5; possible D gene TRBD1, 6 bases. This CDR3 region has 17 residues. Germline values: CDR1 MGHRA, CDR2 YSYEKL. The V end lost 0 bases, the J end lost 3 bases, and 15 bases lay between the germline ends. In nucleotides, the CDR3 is TGCGCCAGCAGCCAAGATCCCGGACAGAATTTCAATCAGCCCCAGCATTTT. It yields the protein CASSQDPGQNFNQPQHF.

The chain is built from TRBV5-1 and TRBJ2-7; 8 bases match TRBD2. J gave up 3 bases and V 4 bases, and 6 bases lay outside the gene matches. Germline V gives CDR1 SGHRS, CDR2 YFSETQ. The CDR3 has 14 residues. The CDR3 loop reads CASSPTSAIYEQYF. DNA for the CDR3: TGCGCCAGCAGCCCGACTAGCGCTATCTACGAGCAGTACTTC. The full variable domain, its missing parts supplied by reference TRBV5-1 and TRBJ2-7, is KAGVTQTPRYLIKTRGQQVTLSCSPISGHRSVSWYQQTPGQGLQFLFEYFSETQRNKGNFPGRFSGRQFSNSRSEMNVSTLELGDSALYLCASSPTSAIYEQYFGPGTRLTVT.

The CDR3 coding sequence is TGTGCCAGCAGCAAACTCGGAGGCGGGGCGTACAATGAGCAGTTCTTC. Translated, it gives CASSKLGGGAYNEQFF. V and J are TRBV25-1 and TRBJ2-1; TRBD2 is a possible D gene (6 bases). V lost 6 bases and J lost 4, with 19 bases in between. There are 16 residues in the CDR3. The V gene's germline CDR1 is MGHDK and CDR2 SYGVNS.

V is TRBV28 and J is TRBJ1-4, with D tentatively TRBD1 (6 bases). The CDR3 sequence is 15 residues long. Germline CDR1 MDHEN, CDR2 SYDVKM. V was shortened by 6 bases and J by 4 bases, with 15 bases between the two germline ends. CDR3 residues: CASRSQGRGNEKLFF. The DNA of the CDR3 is TGTGCCAGCAGATCTCAGGGGAGGGGTAATGAAAAACTGTTTTTT.

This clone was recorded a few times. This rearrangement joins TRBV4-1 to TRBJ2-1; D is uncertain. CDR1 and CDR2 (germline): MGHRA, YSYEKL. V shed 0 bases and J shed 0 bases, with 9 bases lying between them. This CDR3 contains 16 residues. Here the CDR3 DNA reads TGCGCCAGCAGCCAAGACAGCGAAATCTCCTACAATGAGCAGTTCTTC. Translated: CASSQDSEISYNEQFF.

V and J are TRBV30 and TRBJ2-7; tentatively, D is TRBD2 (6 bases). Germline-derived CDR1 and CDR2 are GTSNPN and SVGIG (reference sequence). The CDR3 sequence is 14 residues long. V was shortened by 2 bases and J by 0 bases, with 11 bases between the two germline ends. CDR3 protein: CAWSKAGSSYEQYF. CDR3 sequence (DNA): TGTGCCTGGAGTAAAGCGGGTTCCTCCTACGAGCAGTACTTC.

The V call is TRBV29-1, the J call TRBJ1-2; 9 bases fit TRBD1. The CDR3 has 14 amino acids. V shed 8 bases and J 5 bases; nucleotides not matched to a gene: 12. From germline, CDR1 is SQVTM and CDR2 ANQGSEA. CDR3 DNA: TGCAGCCCCGACGACCCCGGGACAGGGTATGGCTACACCTTC. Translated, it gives CSPDDPGTGYGYTF.

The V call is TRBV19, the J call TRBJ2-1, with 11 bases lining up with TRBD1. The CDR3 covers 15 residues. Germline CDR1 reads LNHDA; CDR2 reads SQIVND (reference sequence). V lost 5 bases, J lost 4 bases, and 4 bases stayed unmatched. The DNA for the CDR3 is TGTGCCAGTAGTGTAGGGACAGGGGGATACAATGAGCAGTTCTTC. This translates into CASSVGTGGYNEQFF.

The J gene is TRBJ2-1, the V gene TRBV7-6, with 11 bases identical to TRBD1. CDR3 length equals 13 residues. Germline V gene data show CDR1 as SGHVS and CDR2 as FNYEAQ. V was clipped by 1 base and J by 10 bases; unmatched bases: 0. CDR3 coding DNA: TGTGCCAGCAGCTTAGGGACAGGGGGCGAGCAGTTCTTC. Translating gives CASSLGTGGEQFF. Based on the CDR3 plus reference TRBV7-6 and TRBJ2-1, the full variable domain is GAGVSQSPRYKVTKRGQDVALRCDPISGHVSLYWYRQALGQGPEFLTYFNYEAQQDKSGLPNDRFSAERPEGSISTLTIQRTEQRDSAMYRCASSLGTGGEQFFGPGTRLTVL.

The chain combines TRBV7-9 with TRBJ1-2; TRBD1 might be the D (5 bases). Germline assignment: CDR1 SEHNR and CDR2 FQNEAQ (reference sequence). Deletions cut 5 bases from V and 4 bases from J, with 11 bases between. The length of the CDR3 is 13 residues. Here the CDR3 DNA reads TGTGCCAGCAGCCCCGGGGGGGGCTATGGCTACACCTTC. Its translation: CASSPGGGYGYTF.

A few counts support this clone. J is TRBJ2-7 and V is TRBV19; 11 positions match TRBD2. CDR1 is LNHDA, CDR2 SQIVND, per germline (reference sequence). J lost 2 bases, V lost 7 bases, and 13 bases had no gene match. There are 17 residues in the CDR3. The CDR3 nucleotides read TGTGCCAGTACCCCGCGGACTAGCGGGTCCAGAGCCTACGAGCAGTACTTC. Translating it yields CASTPRTSGSRAYEQYF.

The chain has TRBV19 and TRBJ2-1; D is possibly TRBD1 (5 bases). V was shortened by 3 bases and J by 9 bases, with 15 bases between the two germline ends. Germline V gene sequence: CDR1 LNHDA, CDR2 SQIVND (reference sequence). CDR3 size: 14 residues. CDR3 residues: CASSIQGSHTEQFF. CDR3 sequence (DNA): TGTGCCAGTAGTATTCAGGGATCTCACACTGAGCAGTTCTTC.

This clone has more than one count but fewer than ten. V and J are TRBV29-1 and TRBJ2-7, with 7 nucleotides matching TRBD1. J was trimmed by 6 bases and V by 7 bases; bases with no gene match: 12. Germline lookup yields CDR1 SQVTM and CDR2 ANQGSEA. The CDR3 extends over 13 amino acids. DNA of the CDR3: TGCAGCGCGCAAAAATTACAGGGGCCCGAGCAGTACTTC. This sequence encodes CSAQKLQGPEQYF.

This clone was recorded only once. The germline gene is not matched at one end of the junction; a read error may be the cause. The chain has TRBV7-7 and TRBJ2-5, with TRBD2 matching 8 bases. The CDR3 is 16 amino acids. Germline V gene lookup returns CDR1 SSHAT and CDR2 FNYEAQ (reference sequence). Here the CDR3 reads CASSLAGISVQETQYF. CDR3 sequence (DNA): TGTGCTAGCAGCTTAGCGGGGATTAGCGTCCAAGAGACCCAGTACTTC. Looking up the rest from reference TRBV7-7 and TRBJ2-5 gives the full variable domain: GAGVSQSPRYKVTKRGQDVTLRCDPISSHATLYWYQQALGQGPEFLTYFNYEAQPDKSGLPSDRFSAERPEGSISTLTIQRTEQRDSAMYRCASSLAGISVQETQYFGPGTRLLVL.

The CDR3 loop reads CASSPTGGGTEAFF. The CDR3 DNA follows: TGTGCCAGCTCACCGACAGGGGGGGGGACTGAAGCTTTCTTT. V is TRBV18 and J is TRBJ1-1; 9 nucleotides agree with TRBD1. After removal of 3 bases from V and 5 bases from J, the junction contained 4 bases not matched to a gene. The CDR3 length is 14 residues. Germline V gene data show CDR1 as KGHSH and CDR2 as LQKENI.

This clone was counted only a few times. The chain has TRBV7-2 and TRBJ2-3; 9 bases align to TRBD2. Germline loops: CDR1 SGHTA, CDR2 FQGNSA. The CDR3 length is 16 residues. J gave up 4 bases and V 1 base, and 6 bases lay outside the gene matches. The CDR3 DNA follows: TGTGCCAGCAGCTTAGTAGGGCTAGCGGGATCAGATACGCAGTATTTT. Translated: CASSLVGLAGSDTQYF.

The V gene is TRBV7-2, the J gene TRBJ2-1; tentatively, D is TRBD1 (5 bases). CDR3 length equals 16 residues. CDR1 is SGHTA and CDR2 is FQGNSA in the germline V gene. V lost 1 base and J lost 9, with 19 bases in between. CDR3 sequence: CASSLEGSALGPEQFF. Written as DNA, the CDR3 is TGTGCCAGCAGCTTAGAGGGGTCGGCGCTAGGCCCTGAGCAGTTCTTC. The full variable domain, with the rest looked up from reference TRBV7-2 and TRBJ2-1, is GAGVSQSPSNKVTEKGKDVELRCDPISGHTALYWYRQSLGQGLEFLIYFQGNSAPDKSGLPSDRFSAERTGGSVSTLTIQRTQQEDSAVYLCASSLEGSALGPEQFFGPGTRLTVL.

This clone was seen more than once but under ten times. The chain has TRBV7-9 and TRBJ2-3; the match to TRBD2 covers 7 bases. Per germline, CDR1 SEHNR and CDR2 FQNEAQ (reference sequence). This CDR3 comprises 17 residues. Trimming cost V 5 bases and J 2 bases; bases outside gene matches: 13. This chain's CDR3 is CASSPVDGRANTDTQYF. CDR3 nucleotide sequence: TGTGCCAGCAGCCCTGTGGATGGGAGGGCGAACACAGATACGCAGTATTTT.

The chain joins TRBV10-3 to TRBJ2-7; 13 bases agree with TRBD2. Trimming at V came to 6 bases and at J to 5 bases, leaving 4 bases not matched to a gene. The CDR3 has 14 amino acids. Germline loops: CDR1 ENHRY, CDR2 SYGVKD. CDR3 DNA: TGTGCCATCAGCCGACTAGCGGGAGGCGACGAGCAGTACTTC. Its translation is CAISRLAGGDEQYF.

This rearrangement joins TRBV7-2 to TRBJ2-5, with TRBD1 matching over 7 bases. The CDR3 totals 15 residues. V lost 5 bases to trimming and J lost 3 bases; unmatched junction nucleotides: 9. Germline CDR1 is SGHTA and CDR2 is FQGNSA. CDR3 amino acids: CASSGRQGRKETQYF. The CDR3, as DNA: TGTGCCAGCAGCGGACGACAGGGTAGGAAAGAGACCCAGTACTTC.

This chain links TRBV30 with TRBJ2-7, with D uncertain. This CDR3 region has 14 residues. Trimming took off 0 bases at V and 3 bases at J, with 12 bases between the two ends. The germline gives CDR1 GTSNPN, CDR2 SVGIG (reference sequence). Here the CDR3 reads CAWSVGSIDYEQYF. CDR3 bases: TGTGCCTGGAGTGTGGGCTCCATTGACTACGAGCAGTACTTC.